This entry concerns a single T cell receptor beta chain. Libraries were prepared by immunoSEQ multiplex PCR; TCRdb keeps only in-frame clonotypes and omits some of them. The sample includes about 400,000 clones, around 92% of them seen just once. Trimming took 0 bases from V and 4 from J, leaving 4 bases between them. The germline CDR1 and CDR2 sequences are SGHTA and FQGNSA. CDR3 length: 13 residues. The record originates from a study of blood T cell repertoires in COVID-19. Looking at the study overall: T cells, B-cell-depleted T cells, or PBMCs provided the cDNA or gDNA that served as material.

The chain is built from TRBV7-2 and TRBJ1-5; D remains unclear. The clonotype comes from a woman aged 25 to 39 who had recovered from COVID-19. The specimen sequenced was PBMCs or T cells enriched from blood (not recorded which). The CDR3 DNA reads TGTGCCAGCAGCTTAGCCCCAAATCAGCCCCAGCATTTT. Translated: CASSLAPNQPQHF.